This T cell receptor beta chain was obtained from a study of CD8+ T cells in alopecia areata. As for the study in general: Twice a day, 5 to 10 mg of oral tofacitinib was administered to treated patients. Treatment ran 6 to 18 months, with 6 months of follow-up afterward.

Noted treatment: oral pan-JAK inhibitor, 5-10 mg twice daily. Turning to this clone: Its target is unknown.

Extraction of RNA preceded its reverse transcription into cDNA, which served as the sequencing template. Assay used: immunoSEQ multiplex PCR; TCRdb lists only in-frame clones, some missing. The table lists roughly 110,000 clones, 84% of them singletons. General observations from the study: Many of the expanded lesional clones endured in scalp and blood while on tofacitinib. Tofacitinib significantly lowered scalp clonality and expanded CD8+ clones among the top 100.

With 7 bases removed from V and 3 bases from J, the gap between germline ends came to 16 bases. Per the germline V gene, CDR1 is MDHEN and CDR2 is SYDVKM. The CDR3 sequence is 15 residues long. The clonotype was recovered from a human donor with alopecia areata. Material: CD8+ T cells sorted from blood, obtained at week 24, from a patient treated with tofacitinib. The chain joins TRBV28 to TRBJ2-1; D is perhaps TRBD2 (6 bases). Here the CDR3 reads CASTQWGSGYNEQFF. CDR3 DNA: TGTGCCAGCACACAATGGGGTAGCGGCTACAATGAGCAGTTCTTC.